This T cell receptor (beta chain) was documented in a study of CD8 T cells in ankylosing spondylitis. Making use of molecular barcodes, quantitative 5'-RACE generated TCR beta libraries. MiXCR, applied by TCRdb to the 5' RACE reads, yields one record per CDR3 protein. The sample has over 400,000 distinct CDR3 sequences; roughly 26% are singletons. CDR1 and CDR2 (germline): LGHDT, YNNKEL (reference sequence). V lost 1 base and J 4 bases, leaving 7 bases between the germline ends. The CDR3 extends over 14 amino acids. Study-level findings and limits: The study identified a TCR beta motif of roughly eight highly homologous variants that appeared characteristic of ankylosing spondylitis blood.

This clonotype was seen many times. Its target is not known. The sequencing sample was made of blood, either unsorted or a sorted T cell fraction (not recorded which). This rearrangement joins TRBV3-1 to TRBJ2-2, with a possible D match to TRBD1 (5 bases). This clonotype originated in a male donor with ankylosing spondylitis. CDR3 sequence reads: CASSQGRGTGELFF. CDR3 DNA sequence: TGTGCCAGCAGCCAAGGAAGGGGCACCGGGGAGCTGTTTTTT. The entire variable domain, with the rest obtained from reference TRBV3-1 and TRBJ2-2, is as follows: DTAVSQTPKYLVTQMGNDKSIKCEQNLGHDTMYWYKQDSKKFLKIMFSYNNKELIINETVPNRFSPKSPDKAHLNLHINSLELGDSAVYFCASSQGRGTGELFFGEGSRLTVL.